A selection of T cell receptor beta chains follows, all from one sample in a study of T cells after yellow fever vaccination. TCRdb fed the 5' RACE reads into MiXCR, producing one record per CDR3 protein. The repertoire holds under 55,000 distinct CDR3 sequences, 5% to 8.5% seen once, with more than 20% in the top ten. The source was CD8+ T cells not binding an NS4B(214-222) dextramer, sorted from PBMCs, collected 35 to 50 days after the first yellow fever vaccination. All receptors derive from a man in his late teens or twenties who received the YFV17D yellow fever vaccine. CDR3s include the opening cysteine and the closing phenylalanine or tryptophan. Fields, in order: CDR3 protein, V gene, J gene.

CDR3 protein: CASRAPGVETQYF
V gene: TRBV12-3/TRBV12-4
J gene: TRBJ2-5

CDR3 protein: CASSPDRGVEKLFF
V gene: TRBV7-2
J gene: TRBJ1-4

CDR3 protein: CASSAARATSGDGDTQYF
V gene: TRBV9
J gene: TRBJ2-3

CDR3 protein: CASSLVLGPREQYF
V gene: TRBV6-5
J gene: TRBJ2-7

CDR3 protein: CASSKPRTRGRGDTQYF
V gene: TRBV21-1
J gene: TRBJ2-3

CDR3 protein: CSARQASSPLHF
V gene: TRBV20-1
J gene: TRBJ1-6

CDR3 protein: CASSLASSEETQYF
V gene: TRBV7-9
J gene: TRBJ2-5

CDR3 protein: CASSLRGGGNEQFF
V gene: TRBV13
J gene: TRBJ2-1

CDR3 protein: CASSPRGTSYNEQFF
V gene: TRBV3-1
J gene: TRBJ2-1

CDR3 protein: CASRTYRGPNQPQHF
V gene: TRBV2
J gene: TRBJ1-5

CDR3 protein: CSVEPQYRGNEQFF
V gene: TRBV29-1
J gene: TRBJ2-1

CDR3 protein: CASSVELQQIDEQFF
V gene: TRBV9
J gene: TRBJ2-1

CDR3 protein: CSASDNYGYTF
V gene: TRBV29-1
J gene: TRBJ1-2

CDR3 protein: CASSSDTQETQYF
V gene: TRBV7-9
J gene: TRBJ2-5

CDR3 protein: CSVQQYRVYGGTEAFF
V gene: TRBV29-1
J gene: TRBJ1-1

CDR3 protein: CASSLVAGGATDTQYF
V gene: TRBV7-2
J gene: TRBJ2-3

CDR3 protein: CASSREGGYEQYF
V gene: TRBV27
J gene: TRBJ2-7

CDR3 protein: CASSQDPGETQYF
V gene: TRBV4-1
J gene: TRBJ2-5

CDR3 protein: CASRLYRGSDQETQYF
V gene: TRBV6-1
J gene: TRBJ2-5

CDR3 protein: CASSYSGQGNYGYTF
V gene: TRBV6-5
J gene: TRBJ1-2

CDR3 protein: CASSALGNSPLHF
V gene: TRBV28
J gene: TRBJ1-6

CDR3 protein: CASGLGDSNQPQHF
V gene: TRBV12-5
J gene: TRBJ1-5

CDR3 protein: CSVEGRGTGENIQYF
V gene: TRBV29-1
J gene: TRBJ2-4

CDR3 protein: CSVEEGGANYGYTF
V gene: TRBV29-1
J gene: TRBJ1-2